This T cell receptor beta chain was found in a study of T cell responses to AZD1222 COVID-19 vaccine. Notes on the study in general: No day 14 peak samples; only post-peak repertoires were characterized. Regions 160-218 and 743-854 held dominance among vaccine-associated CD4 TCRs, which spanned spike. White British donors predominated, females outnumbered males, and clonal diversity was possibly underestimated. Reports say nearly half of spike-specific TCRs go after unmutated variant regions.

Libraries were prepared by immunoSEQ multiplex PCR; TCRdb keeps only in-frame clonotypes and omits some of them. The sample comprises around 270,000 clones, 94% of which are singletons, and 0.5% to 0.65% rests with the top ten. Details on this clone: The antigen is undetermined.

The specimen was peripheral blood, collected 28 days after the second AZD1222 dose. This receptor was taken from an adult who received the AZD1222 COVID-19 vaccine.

The CDR3 DNA sequence: TGCAGCGTCGAGGGGGATAACTATGGCTACACCTTC. This codes for CSVEGDNYGYTF. The chain carries TRBV29-1 and TRBJ1-2; D perhaps matches TRBD1 (6 bases). The CDR3 length is 12 residues. Germline loops: CDR1 SQVTM, CDR2 ANQGSEA. The ends were cut back, 6 bases at V and 1 base at J, with 9 bases in the middle.